This TCR beta chain was obtained from a study of cytomegalovirus exposure and HLA in healthy donors. Study-wide results and caveats: The study recorded fewer than 200 TCR beta chains that were cytomegalovirus-associated. Later analysis suggested most CMV-associated TCR beta chains were HLA-restricted. CMV serostatus alone was available as immune exposure information.

The sample holds a few counts of this clone. Its cognate antigen is unknown. This CDR3 comprises 13 residues. Looked up from germline, CDR1 is LNHDA and CDR2 is SQIVND (reference sequence). V shed 5 bases, J shed 6 bases, and the junction held 5 bases outside the gene matches. The PCR contained 60 Vbeta and 13 Jbeta primers. Only in-frame clones appear in the TCRdb table, and some are missing; sequencing was by immunoSEQ multiplex PCR. The repertoire holds more than 140,000 clones, with roughly 87% as singletons. The TCR originated in a young man in good health and CMV-seropositive. The sequenced material came from PBMCs. The chain employs TRBV19 and TRBJ2-7; 9 bases match TRBD2. The CDR3 sequence is CASSGVRGGEQYF. The DNA of the CDR3 is TGTGCCAGTAGTGGGGTGCGGGGGGGCGAGCAGTACTTC.